The table lists the clone carrying this T cell receptor beta chain with many counts. Active moderate-to-severe ophthalmopathy, Clinical Activity Score at least 3, NOSPECS at least 4, under 3 months' duration. CDR3 length: 13 residues. Germline CDR1 SEHNR, CDR2 FQNEAQ (reference sequence). Trimming removed 5 bases at V and 4 bases at J, with 10 bases between. The sample is drawn from a study of T cells in Graves' hyperthyroidism and ophthalmopathy. For the study at large: Peripheral blood samples were taken at initial diagnosis, prior to any treatment.

Amplified TCR beta CDR3 regions came from RNA transcripts. HTBI primers drove first-round RT-PCR of the TCR CDR3. MiXCR, run by TCRdb on the multiplex PCR reads, gives a single entry per CDR3 protein. This sample carries about 290,000 distinct CDR3 sequences, more than 15% of them seen once, and the ten largest clones take just over 55%. The rearrangement links TRBV7-9 to TRBJ2-3; a possible D gene is TRBD1 (6 bases). The sample taken for sequencing was blood. This sequence originates from an older woman with Graves' ophthalmopathy. The CDR3 reads CASSTGFPDTQYF. CDR3 DNA sequence: TGTGCCAGCAGCACAGGGTTCCCAGATACGCAGTATTTT.